This entry concerns a single T cell receptor beta chain. Antigen: not known. CDR3 length equals 12 residues. V was cut by 1 base and J by 5 bases, with 5 bases left in between. CDR1 SGHNT and CDR2 YENEEA come from the germline V gene. The data were taken from a study of cytomegalovirus exposure and HLA in healthy donors. General observations from the study: Per published reports, the classifier diagnosed cytomegalovirus status with high specificity and sensitivity.

Profiling relied on immunoSEQ multiplex PCR, and the TCRdb table lists in-frame clones only, not all of them. The data show some 170,000 clones, over 80% seen once. The sequencing sample was made of PBMCs. This receptor was identified in a man under 40 in good health and CMV-seropositive. The chain carries TRBV11-3 and TRBJ1-1; D unresolved. CDR3 sequence reads: CASSLAGTEAFF. CDR3 nucleotide sequence: TGTGCCAGCAGCTTAGCCGGGACTGAAGCTTTCTTT.